Below, 2 T cell receptor beta chains from the same sample are listed, as sequenced in a study of T cells in Graves' hyperthyroidism and ophthalmopathy. TCR beta CDR3 region amplification was performed from RNA transcripts. A first-round RT-PCR of the TCR CDR3 used the HTBI primer set. One entry per CDR3 protein, called by TCRdb with MiXCR from the multiplex PCR reads. The data show hundreds of thousands of distinct CDR3 sequences, 15% to 20% seen once. The sequenced sample was blood. The source of these receptors is a woman aged 18-29 years with Graves' ophthalmopathy.

The J gene is TRBJ2-3, the V gene TRBV9; 8 bases agree with TRBD1. The V gene's germline CDR1 is SGDLS and CDR2 YYNGEE. With 4 bases clipped from V and 0 bases from J, the junction kept 13 bases outside the gene matches. The CDR3 has 18 residues. The CDR3 region is CASSPRPRTGTSTDTQYF. CDR3 bases: TGTGCCAGCAGCCCCCGTCCGCGGACAGGGACTAGCACAGATACGCAGTATTTT.

This clonotype was detected ten times or more. The V gene is TRBV28, the J gene TRBJ2-7, with D perhaps being TRBD1 or TRBD2 (5 bases each). There are 12 residues in the CDR3. Germline values: CDR1 MDHEN, CDR2 SYDVKM. With 5 bases removed from V and 2 bases from J, the gap between germline ends came to 7 bases. CDR3 DNA sequence: TGTGCCAGCAGTACGGGACCCTACGAGCAGTACTTC. Residues: CASSTGPYEQYF.